The 15 T cell receptor beta chains reported below all come from one sample, sequenced in a study of CD8 T cells in ankylosing spondylitis. TCRdb re-called the 5' RACE reads with MiXCR, one entry per CDR3 protein. Among 85,000 to 90,000 distinct CDR3 sequences, around 27% were seen once, and the ten largest hold around 59%. Sequenced sample: blood, either unsorted or a sorted T cell fraction (not recorded which). These receptors were taken from a male donor with ankylosing spondylitis or in good health (not recorded which).

In this sample, this clonotype turned up a few times. The chain employs TRBV5-1 and TRBJ1-2; TRBD1 matches at 9 bases. The germline gives CDR1 SGHRS, CDR2 YFSETQ. The junction had 5 bases not matched to a gene; V was cut back by 3 bases and J by 5 bases. This CDR3 is 14 amino acids long. DNA for the CDR3: TGCGCCAGCAGCTGGGACAGGGCGGGGTATGGCTACACCTTC. Translating it yields CASSWDRAGYGYTF.

This clonotype has only a few counts. J is TRBJ1-4 and V is TRBV7-9; 11 bases match TRBD1. J gave up 0 bases and V 5 bases, and 2 bases lay outside the gene matches. CDR1 and CDR2 from the germline V gene are SEHNR and FQNEAQ (reference sequence). This CDR3 spans 16 amino acids. The CDR3 region is CASSPGQGATNEKLFF. The CDR3 DNA reads TGTGCCAGCAGCCCGGGACAGGGGGCAACTAATGAAAAACTGTTTTTT.

This chain connects TRBV7-6 to TRBJ1-1; D uncertain. The germline V gene encodes CDR1 SGHVS and CDR2 FNYEAQ. This CDR3 region has 14 residues. V lost 1 base and J 5 bases, leaving 11 bases between the germline ends. CDR3 sequence: CASSLDSGQTEAFF. In DNA form, the CDR3 reads TGTGCCAGCAGCTTAGACAGTGGCCAGACTGAAGCTTTCTTT.

CDR3 in DNA: TGTGCCAGCAGCGTCGTAGCGGGATGGGCCGGGGAGCTGTTTTTT. This encodes CASSVVAGWAGELFF. The chain recombines TRBV9 with TRBJ2-2, with 8 bases aligning to TRBD2. The CDR3 has 15 amino acids. V lost 2 bases to trimming and J lost 6 bases; unmatched junction nucleotides: 6. Per germline, CDR1 SGDLS and CDR2 YYNGEE.

V usage is TRBV20-1 and J usage is TRBJ2-7; possibly TRBD2 for D (5 bases). V lost 8 bases and J 0 bases, leaving 11 bases between the germline ends. This CDR3 region has 12 residues. CDR1 is DFQATT and CDR2 is SNEGSKA in the germline V gene (reference sequence). The CDR3 is CSTMGSSYEQYF. The DNA for the CDR3 is TGCAGTACCATGGGGAGCTCCTACGAGCAGTACTTC.

The chain combines TRBV6-2 or TRBV6-3 with TRBJ1-1; the D is unclear. Germline V lookup: CDR1 MNHEY, CDR2 SVGEGT. CDR3 length equals 14 residues. V lost 7 bases and J 5 bases, leaving 17 bases between the germline ends. DNA of the CDR3: TGTGCCAGCACCCCCTCGGGGAAGAGGACTGAAGCTTTCTTT. Translation gives CASTPSGKRTEAFF.

The chain carries TRBV5-1 and TRBJ1-3; unclear D gene. Germline CDR1 reads SGHRS; CDR2 reads YFSETQ. V was trimmed by 1 base and J by 4 bases, leaving 12 bases between them. This CDR3 is built from 15 residues. In nucleotides, the CDR3 is TGCGCCAGCAGCTTGTACGGGGAGCCAGGAAACACCATATATTTT. This sequence encodes CASSLYGEPGNTIYF.

This clonotype came up once. The chain has TRBV29-1 and TRBJ2-1; possible D gene TRBD2, 5 bases. Trimming removed 5 bases at V and 4 bases at J, with 9 bases between. This CDR3 comprises 12 residues. The germline gives CDR1 SQVTM, CDR2 ANQGSEA. DNA of the CDR3: TGCAGCGTTAGTCCGGGGTACAATGAGCAGTTCTTC. It translates to CSVSPGYNEQFF.

In DNA, the CDR3 is TGCGCCAGCAGCTTACCCGAGGAGACCCAGTACTTC. Its protein product is CASSLPEETQYF. The chain couples TRBV5-1 to TRBJ2-5, with D uncertain. Germline V CDR1 and CDR2: SGHRS, YFSETQ. V was clipped by 2 bases and J by 5 bases, with 7 bases between them. This CDR3 has 12 amino acids.

This clonotype was seen more than once but under ten times. The V and J genes are TRBV12-3 or TRBV12-4 and TRBJ2-7; D is ambiguous. V was pared by 2 bases and J by 3 bases, with 8 bases between. The CDR3 contains 13 residues. CDR3 DNA sequence: TGTGCCAGCAGTTTACAGCGCCGCTACGAGCAGTACTTC. The encoded protein is CASSLQRRYEQYF.

This clonotype was counted a few times. V is TRBV6-2 or TRBV6-3 and J is TRBJ1-1, with a tentative D call TRBD1 (5 bases). V was trimmed by 0 bases and J by 0 bases, leaving 11 bases between them. The CDR3 runs 16 residues. The germline V gene has CDR1 MNHEY and CDR2 SVGEGT. This chain's CDR3 is CASSYSSKGMNTEAFF. CDR3 nucleotides: TGTGCCAGCAGTTACTCGTCGAAGGGGATGAACACTGAAGCTTTCTTT.

J is TRBJ1-1 and V is TRBV20-1; D gene unclear. Germline CDR1 is DFQATT and CDR2 is SNEGSKA (reference sequence). V was trimmed by 7 bases and J by 7 bases, leaving 10 bases between them. CDR3 size: 10 residues. The CDR3 sequence: CSELGIEAFF. The CDR3 DNA reads as TGCAGTGAGTTGGGAATTGAAGCTTTCTTT.

This chain joins TRBV20-1 and TRBJ1-1, with D perhaps TRBD1 (5 bases). The CDR3 is made up of 13 amino acids. Germline V gene sequence: CDR1 DFQATT, CDR2 SNEGSKA (reference sequence). V was shortened by 6 bases and J by 6 bases, with 17 bases between the two germline ends. The DNA for the CDR3 is TGCAGTGCACCTAACAGGAGAGACGCTGAAGCTTTCTTT. Translating it yields CSAPNRRDAEAFF.

This clonotype came up a few times. V gene TRBV7-2 combines with J gene TRBJ2-5; D gene ambiguous. Per the germline V gene, CDR1 is SGHTA and CDR2 is FQGNSA. The CDR3 loop spans 15 amino acids. V shed 5 bases and J shed 0 bases, with 13 bases lying between them. CDR3 DNA sequence: TGTGCCAGCAGCCCACGACCGGCAGACCAAGAGACCCAGTACTTC. Amino acids: CASSPRPADQETQYF.

This clonotype has just a few counts. V is TRBV27 and J is TRBJ2-4; D unresolved. The germline V gene encodes CDR1 MNHEY and CDR2 SMNVEV (reference sequence). The germline V and J ends were trimmed by 0 bases and 11 bases, with 11 bases remaining between them. The length of the CDR3 is 13 residues. As DNA, the CDR3 is TGTGCCAGCAGTTTATCCTTTACGACCTTTCAGTACTTC. Its translation: CASSLSFTTFQYF.